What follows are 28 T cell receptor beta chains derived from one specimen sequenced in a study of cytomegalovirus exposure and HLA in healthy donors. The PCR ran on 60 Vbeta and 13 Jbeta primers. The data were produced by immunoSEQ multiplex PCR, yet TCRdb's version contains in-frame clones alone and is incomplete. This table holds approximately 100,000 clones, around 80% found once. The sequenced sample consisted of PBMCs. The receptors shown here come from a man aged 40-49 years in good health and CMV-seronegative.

The CDR3 region is CASSPYGQGLGNEQFF. The CDR3 bases are TGTGCCAGCAGCCCTTACGGACAGGGGTTGGGGAATGAGCAGTTCTTC. V usage is TRBV5-8 and J usage is TRBJ2-1, with TRBD1 matching 9 bases. Germline CDR1 is SGHTS and CDR2 is YDEGEE. Trimming cost V 4 bases and J 7 bases; bases outside gene matches: 12. CDR3 length: 16 amino acids.

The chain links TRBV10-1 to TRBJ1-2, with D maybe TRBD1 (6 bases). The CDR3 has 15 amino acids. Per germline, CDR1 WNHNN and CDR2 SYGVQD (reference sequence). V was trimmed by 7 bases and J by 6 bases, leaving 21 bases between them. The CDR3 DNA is TGCGCCAGCACCGCGGACAGCTCCCTTCGGGATGGCTACACCTTC. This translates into CASTADSSLRDGYTF.

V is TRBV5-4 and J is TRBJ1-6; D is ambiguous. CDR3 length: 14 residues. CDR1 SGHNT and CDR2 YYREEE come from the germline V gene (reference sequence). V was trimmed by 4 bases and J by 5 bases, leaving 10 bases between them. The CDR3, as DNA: TGTGCCAGCAGCGTAGGAGGGAATAATTCACCCCTCCACTTT. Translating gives CASSVGGNNSPLHF.

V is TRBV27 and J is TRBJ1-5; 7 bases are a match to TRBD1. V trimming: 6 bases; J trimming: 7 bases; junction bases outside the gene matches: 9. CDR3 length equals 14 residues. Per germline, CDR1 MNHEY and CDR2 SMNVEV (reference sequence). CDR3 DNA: TGTGCCAGCAGCCAGGAAGGGGGCCGACAGCCCCAGCATTTT. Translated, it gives CASSQEGGRQPQHF.

CDR3: CASSLGTTSRGDQPQHF. CDR3 coding DNA: TGTGCCAGCAGCTTAGGGACTACAAGTAGGGGCGATCAGCCCCAGCATTTT. This chain connects TRBV7-9 to TRBJ1-5; a possible D gene is TRBD1 (5 bases). This CDR3 contains 17 residues. Germline lookup yields CDR1 SEHNR and CDR2 FQNEAQ (reference sequence). The germline V and J ends were trimmed by 1 base and 5 bases, with 18 bases remaining between them. Full variable domain (missing parts from reference TRBV7-9 and TRBJ1-5): DTGVSQNPRHKITKRGQNVTFRCDPISEHNRLYWYRQTLGQGPEFLTYFQNEAQLEKSRLLSDRFSAERPKGSFSTLEIQRTEQGDSAMYLCASSLGTTSRGDQPQHFGDGTRLSIL.

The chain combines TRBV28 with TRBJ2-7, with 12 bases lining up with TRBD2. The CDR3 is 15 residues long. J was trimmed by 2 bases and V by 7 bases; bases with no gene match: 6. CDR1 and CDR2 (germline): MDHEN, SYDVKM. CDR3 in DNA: TGTGCCAGCACCCGGACTAGCGGGACCACCTACGAGCAGTACTTC. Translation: CASTRTSGTTYEQYF.

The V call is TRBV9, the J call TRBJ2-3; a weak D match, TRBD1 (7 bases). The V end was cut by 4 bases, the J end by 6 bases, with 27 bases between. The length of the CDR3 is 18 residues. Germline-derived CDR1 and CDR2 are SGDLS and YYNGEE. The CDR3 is CASSPGGNRIWMGDTQYF. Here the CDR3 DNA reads TGTGCCAGCAGCCCAGGGGGGAACCGGATTTGGATGGGCGATACGCAGTATTTT.

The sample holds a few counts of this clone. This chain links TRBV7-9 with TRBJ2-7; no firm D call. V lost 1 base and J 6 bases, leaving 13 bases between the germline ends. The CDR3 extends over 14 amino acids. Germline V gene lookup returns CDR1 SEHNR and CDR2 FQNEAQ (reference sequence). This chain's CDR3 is CASSLVISVGEQYF. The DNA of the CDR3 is TGTGCCAGCAGCTTAGTGATAAGCGTGGGCGAGCAGTACTTC.

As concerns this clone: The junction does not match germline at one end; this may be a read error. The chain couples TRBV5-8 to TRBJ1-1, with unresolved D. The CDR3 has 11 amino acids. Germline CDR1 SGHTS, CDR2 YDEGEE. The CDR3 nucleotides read TGTGCCAGCAGCTCGCGTGGGTTGGGCGTCTTT. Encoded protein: CASSSRGLGVF.

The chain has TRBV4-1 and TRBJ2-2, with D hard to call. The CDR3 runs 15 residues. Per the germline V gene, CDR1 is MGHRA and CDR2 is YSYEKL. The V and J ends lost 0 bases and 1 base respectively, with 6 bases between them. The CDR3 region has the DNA TGCGCCAGCAGCCAAGACGTCTTGAACACCGGGGAGCTGTTTTTT. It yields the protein CASSQDVLNTGELFF.

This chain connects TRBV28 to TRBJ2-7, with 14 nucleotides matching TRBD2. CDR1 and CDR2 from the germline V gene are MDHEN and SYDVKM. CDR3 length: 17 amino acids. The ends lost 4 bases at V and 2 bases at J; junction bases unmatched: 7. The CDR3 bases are TGTGCCAGCAGTTCCCATGGACTAGCGGGGGGTCCCTACGAGCAGTACTTC. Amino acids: CASSSHGLAGGPYEQYF.

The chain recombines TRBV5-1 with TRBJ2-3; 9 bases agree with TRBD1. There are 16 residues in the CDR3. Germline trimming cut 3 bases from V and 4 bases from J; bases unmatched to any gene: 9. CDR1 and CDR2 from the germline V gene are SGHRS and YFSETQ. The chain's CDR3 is CASSWGDREGSDTQYF. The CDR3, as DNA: TGCGCCAGCAGCTGGGGGGACAGGGAGGGATCAGATACGCAGTATTTT. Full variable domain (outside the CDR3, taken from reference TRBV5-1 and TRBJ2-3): KAGVTQTPRYLIKTRGQQVTLSCSPISGHRSVSWYQQTPGQGLQFLFEYFSETQRNKGNFPGRFSGRQFSNSRSEMNVSTLELGDSALYLCASSWGDREGSDTQYFGPGTRLTVL.

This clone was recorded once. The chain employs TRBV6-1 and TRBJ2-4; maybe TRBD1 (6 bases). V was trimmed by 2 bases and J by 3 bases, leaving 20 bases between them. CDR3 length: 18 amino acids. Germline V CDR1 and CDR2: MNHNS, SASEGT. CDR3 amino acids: CASSENMAGARGKNIQYF. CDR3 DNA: TGTGCCAGCAGTGAAAATATGGCAGGGGCCAGGGGCAAAAACATTCAGTACTTC.

The CDR3 here is CASRRPGGTDTQYF. The DNA of the CDR3 is TGTGCCAGCCGACGACCAGGGGGCACAGATACGCAGTATTTT. The chain employs TRBV19 and TRBJ2-3, with a possible D match to TRBD1 (6 bases). CDR1 LNHDA and CDR2 SQIVND come from the germline V gene (reference sequence). The ends were cut back, 9 bases at V and 1 base at J, with 14 bases in the middle. This CDR3 has 14 residues.

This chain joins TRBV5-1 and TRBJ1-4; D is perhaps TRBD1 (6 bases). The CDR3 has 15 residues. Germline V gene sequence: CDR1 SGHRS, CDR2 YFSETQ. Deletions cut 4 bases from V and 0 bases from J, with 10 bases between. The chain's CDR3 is CASSKGQSTNEKLFF. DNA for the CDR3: TGCGCCAGCAGCAAAGGACAGTCAACTAATGAAAAACTGTTTTTT.

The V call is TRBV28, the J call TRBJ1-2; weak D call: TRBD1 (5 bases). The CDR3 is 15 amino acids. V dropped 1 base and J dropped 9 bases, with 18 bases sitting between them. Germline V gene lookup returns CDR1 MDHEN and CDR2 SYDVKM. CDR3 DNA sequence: TGTGCCAGCAGTTTATTCAGGGTGGATGGCATTAGCTACACCTTC. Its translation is CASSLFRVDGISYTF.

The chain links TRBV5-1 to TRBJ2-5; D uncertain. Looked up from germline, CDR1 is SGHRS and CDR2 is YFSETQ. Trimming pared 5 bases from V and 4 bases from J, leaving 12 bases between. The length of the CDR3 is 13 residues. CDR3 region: CASRFTDRETQYF. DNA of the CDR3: TGCGCCAGCAGGTTTACAGACCGAGAGACCCAGTACTTC.

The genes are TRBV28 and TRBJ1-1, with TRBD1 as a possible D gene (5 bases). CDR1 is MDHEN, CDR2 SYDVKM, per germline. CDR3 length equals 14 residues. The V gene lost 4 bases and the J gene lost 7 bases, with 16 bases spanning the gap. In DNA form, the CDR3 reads TGTGCCAGCAGTTCCCAAAGCAGGGTGAGTGAAGCTTTCTTT. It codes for CASSSQSRVSEAFF.

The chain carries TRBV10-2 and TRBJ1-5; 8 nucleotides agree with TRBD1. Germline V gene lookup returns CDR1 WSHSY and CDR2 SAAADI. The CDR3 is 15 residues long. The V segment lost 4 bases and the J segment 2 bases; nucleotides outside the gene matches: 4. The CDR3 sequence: CASSAGTGGNQPQHF. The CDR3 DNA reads TGCGCCAGCAGTGCCGGGACAGGAGGCAATCAGCCCCAGCATTTT.

The CDR3 sequence: CASRGTVTNYGYTF. CDR3 nucleotide sequence: TGTGCCAGCAGGGGGACAGTTACTAACTATGGCTACACCTTC. V gene TRBV2 combines with J gene TRBJ1-2; 7 bases match TRBD1. The V segment lost 6 bases and the J segment 0 bases; nucleotides outside the gene matches: 4. The CDR3 loop spans 14 amino acids. Germline loops: CDR1 SNHLY, CDR2 FYNNEI.

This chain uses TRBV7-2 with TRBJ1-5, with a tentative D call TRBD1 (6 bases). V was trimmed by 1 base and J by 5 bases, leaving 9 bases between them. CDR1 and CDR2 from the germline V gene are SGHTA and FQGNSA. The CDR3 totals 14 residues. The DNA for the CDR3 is TGTGCCAGCAGCTTAGAGCAGGGGTATCAGCCCCAGCATTTT. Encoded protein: CASSLEQGYQPQHF.

CDR3 amino acids: CASSLGQVNEQFF. The CDR3 nucleotides are TGCGCCAGCAGCTTAGGCCAGGTCAATGAGCAGTTCTTC. This chain uses TRBV5-1 with TRBJ2-1; no definite D call. The CDR3 spans 13 residues. The V end was cut by 2 bases, the J end by 6 bases, with 9 bases between. Germline-derived CDR1 and CDR2 are SGHRS and YFSETQ.

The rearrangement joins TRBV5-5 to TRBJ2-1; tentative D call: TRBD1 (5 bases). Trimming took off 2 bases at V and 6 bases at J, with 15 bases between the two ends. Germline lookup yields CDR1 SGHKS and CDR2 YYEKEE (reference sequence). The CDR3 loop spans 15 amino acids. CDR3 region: CASSLRRWGGNEQFF. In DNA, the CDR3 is TGTGCCAGCAGCTTACGGCGCTGGGGCGGCAATGAGCAGTTCTTC.

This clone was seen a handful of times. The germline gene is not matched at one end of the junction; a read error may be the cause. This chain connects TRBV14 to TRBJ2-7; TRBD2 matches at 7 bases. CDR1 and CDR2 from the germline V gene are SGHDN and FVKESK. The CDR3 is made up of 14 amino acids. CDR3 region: CASSQGTTTYEQYF. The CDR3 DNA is TGTGCCAGCAGTCAAGGGACTACCACCTACGAGCAGTACTTC.

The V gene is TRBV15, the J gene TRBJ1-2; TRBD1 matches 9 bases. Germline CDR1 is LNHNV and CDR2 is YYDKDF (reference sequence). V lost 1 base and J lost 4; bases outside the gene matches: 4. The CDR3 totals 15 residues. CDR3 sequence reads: CATSRARDRVYGYTF. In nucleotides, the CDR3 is TGTGCCACCAGCAGAGCACGGGACAGGGTCTATGGCTACACCTTC.

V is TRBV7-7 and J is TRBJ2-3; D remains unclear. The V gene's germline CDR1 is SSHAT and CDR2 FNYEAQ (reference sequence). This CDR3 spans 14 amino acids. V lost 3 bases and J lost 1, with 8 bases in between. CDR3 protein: CASSFSSGTDTQYF. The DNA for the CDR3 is TGTGCCAGCAGCTTTAGTTCGGGCACAGATACGCAGTATTTT.

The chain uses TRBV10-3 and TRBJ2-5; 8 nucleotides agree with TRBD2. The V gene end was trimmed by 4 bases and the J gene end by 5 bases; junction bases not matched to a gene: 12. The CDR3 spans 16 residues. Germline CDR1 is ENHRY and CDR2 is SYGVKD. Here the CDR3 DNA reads TGTGCCATCAGTGGGGGGGCCATAGCGGGGTTCGAGACCCAGTACTTC. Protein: CAISGGAIAGFETQYF.

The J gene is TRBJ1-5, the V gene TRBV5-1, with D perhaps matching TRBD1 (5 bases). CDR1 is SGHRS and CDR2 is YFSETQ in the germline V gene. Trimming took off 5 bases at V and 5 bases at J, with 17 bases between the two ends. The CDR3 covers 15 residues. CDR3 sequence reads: CASSLGTEGDQPQHF. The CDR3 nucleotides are TGCGCCAGCAGTCTTGGGACGGAGGGCGATCAGCCCCAGCATTTT.